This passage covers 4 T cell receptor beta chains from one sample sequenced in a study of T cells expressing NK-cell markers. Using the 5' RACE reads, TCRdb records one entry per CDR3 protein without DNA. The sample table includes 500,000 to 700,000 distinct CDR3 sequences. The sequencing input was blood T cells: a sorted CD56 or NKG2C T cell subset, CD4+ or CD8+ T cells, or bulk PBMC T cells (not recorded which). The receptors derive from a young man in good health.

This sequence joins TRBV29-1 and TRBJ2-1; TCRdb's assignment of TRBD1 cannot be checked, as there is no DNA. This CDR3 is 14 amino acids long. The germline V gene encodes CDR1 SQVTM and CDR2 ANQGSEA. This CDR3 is CSVEDRVAYNEQFF.

CDR3 sequence reads: CASSLAGQDNSPLHF. V gene TRBV7-2 combines with J gene TRBJ1-6; TCRdb picks TRBD1, but there is no DNA to check that call. CDR3 length: 15 residues. Per germline, CDR1 SGHTA and CDR2 FQGNSA.

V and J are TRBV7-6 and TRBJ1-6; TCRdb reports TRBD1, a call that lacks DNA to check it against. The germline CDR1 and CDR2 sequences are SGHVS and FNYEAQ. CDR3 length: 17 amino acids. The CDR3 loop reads CASSLADRDRGNSPLHF. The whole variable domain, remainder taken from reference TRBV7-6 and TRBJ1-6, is GAGVSQSPRYKVTKRGQDVALRCDPISGHVSLYWYRQALGQGPEFLTYFNYEAQQDKSGLPNDRFSAERPEGSISTLTIQRTEQRDSAMYRCASSLADRDRGNSPLHFGNGTRLTVT.

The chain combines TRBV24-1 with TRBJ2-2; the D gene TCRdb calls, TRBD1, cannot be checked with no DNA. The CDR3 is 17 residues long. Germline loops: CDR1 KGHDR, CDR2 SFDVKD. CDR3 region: CATSEPGQATNTGELFF.